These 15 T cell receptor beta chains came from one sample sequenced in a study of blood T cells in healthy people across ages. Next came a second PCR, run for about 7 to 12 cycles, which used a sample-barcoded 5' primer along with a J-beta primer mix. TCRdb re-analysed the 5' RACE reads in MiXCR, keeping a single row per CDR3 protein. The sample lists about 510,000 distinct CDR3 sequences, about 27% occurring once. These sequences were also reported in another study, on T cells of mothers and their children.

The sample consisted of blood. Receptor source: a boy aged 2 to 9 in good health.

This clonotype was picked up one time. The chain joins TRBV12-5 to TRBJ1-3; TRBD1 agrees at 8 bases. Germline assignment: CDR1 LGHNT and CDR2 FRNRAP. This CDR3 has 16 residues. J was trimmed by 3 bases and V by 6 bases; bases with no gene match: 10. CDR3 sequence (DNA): TGTGCTAGTGGGGTGGACAGGGTACTCGTTGGAAACACCATATATTTT. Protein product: CASGVDRVLVGNTIYF.

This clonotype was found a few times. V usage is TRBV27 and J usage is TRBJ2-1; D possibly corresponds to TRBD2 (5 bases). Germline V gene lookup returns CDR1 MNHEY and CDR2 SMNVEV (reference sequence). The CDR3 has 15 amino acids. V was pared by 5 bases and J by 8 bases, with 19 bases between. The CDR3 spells CASSELAPRGYEQFF. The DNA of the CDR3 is TGTGCCAGCAGTGAATTAGCCCCCAGAGGGTATGAGCAGTTCTTC.

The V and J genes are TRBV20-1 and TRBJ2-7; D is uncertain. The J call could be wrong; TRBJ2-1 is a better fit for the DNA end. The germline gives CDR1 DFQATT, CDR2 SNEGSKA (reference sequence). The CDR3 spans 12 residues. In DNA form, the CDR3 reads TGCAGTGCTAGAGAGGTCGACAATGAGCAGTTCTTC. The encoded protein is CSAREVDNEQFF.

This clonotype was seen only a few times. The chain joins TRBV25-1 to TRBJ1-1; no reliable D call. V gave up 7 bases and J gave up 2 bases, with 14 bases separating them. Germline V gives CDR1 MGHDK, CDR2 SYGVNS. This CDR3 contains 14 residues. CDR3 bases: TGTGCCAGCACCCCCAGTCGGGGTAACACTGAAGCTTTCTTT. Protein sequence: CASTPSRGNTEAFF.

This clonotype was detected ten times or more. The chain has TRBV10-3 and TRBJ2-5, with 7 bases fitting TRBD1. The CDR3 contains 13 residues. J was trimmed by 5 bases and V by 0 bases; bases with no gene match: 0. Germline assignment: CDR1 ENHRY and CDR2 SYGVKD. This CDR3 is CAISESTGETQYF. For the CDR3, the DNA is TGTGCCATCAGTGAGTCGACAGGGGAGACCCAGTACTTC.

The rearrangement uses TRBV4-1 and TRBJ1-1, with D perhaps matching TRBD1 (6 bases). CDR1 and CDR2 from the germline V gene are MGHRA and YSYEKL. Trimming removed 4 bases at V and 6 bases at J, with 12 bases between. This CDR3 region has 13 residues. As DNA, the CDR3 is TGCGCCAGCAGCCGTAGGGGGGGTTCTGAAGCTTTCTTT. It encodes CASSRRGGSEAFF.

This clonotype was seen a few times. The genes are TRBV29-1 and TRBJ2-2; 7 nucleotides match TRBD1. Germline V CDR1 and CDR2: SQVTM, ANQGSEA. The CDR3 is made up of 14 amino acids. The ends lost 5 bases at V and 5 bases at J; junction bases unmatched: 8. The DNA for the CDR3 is TGCAGCGTTAAAGCCGGGACAGCGACCGGGGAGCTGTTTTTT. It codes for CSVKAGTATGELFF.

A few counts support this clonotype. Written as DNA, the CDR3 is TGTGCCAGCAGCGTAGGAGGGGGGACGGCAGGCAATGAGCAGTTCTTC. Translation gives CASSVGGGTAGNEQFF. The chain links TRBV9 to TRBJ2-1; TRBD1 or TRBD2 may be the D gene (6 bases each). Germline V gives CDR1 SGDLS, CDR2 YYNGEE. There are 16 residues in the CDR3. V was shortened by 0 bases and J by 6 bases, with 16 bases between the two germline ends.

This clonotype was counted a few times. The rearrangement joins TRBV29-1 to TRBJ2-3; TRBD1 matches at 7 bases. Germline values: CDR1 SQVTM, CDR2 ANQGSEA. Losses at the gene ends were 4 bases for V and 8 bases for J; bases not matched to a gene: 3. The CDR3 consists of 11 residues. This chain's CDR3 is CSVGTGITQYF. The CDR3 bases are TGCAGCGTTGGGACAGGAATTACGCAGTATTTT.

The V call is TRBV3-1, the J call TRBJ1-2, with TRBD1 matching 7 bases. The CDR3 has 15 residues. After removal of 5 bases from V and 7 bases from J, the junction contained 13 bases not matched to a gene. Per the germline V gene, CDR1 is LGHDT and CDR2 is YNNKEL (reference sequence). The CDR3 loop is CASSKLYSGQSGYTF. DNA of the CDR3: TGTGCCAGCAGCAAGTTATATTCGGGACAGAGTGGCTACACCTTC.

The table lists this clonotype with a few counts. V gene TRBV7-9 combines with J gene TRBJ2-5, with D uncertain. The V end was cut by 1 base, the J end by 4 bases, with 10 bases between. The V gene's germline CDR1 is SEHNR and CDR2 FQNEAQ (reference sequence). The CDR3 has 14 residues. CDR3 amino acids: CASSLVALAETQYF. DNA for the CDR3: TGTGCCAGCAGCTTAGTAGCTTTGGCAGAGACCCAGTACTTC.

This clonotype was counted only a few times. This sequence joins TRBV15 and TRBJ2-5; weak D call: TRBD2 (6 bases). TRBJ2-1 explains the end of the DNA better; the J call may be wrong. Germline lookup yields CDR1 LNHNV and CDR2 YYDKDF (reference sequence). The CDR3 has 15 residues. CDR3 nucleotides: TGTGCCACCAGCAGAGTCTGGGGGGAGAAGAATGAGCAGTTCTTC. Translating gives CATSRVWGEKNEQFF.

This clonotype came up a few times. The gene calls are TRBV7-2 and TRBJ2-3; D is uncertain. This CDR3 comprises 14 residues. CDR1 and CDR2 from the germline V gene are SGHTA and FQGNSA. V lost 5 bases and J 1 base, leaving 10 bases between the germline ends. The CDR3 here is CASSPEQGTDTQYF. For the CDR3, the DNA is TGTGCCAGCAGCCCAGAGCAGGGCACAGATACGCAGTATTTT.

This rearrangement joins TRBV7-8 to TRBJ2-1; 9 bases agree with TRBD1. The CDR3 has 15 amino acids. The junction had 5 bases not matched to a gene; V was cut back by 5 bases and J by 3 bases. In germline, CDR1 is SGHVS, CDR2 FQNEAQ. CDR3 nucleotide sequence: TGTGCCAGCAGCGCCTGGACAGGGGACTACAATGAGCAGTTCTTC. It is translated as CASSAWTGDYNEQFF. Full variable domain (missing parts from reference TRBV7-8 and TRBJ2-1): GAGVSQSPRYKVAKRGQDVALRCDPISGHVSLFWYQQALGQGPEFLTYFQNEAQLDKSGLPSDRFFAERPEGSVSTLKIQRTQQEDSAVYLCASSAWTGDYNEQFFGPGTRLTVL.

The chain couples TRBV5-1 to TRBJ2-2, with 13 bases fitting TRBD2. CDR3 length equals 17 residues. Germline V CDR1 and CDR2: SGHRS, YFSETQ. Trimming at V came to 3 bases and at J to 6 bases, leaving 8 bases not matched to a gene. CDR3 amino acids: CASSSTSGRAGPGELFF. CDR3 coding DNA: TGCGCCAGCAGCTCCACTAGCGGGAGGGCCGGCCCCGGGGAGCTGTTTTTT.